In its sample, the clone carrying this TCR beta chain was seen many times. Germline V gene sequence: CDR1 SQVTM, CDR2 ANQGSEA. The CDR3 consists of 13 residues. The V and J ends lost 6 bases and 10 bases, in that order; junction bases with no gene match: 12. The data derive from a study of early T cells in non-severe SARS-CoV-2 infection. Molecules of cDNA were individually given unique molecular identifiers that were attached to them. TCRdb re-called the 5' RACE reads through MiXCR, storing one row per CDR3 protein. The data contain tens of thousands of distinct CDR3 sequences, 12% of them singletons.

The V call is TRBV29-1, the J call TRBJ1-1; TRBD1 matches at 9 bases. This TCR derives from an adult who was a healthcare worker with PCR-confirmed SARS-CoV-2 infection or an uninfected control (not recorded which). The donor label of this sample is uncertain. Sequenced material: whole blood, taken at baseline. In DNA, the CDR3 is TGCAGCGTGGGGGAACAGGGGGCTAAAGGAGCTTTCTTT. Protein product: CSVGEQGAKGAFF.